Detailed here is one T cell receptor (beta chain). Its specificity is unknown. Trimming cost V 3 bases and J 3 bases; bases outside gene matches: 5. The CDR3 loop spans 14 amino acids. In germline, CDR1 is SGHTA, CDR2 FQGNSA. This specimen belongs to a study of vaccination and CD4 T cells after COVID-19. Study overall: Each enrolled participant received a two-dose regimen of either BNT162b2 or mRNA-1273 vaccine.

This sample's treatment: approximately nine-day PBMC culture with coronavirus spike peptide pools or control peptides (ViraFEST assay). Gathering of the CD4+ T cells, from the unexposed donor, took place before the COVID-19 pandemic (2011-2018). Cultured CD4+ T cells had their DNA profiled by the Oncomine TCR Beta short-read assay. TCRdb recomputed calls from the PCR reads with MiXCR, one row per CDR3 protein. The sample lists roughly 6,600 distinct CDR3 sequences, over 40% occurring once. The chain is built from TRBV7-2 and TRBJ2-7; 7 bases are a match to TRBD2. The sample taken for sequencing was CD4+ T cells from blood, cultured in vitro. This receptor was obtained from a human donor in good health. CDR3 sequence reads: CASSFQGGVYEQYF. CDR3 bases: TGTGCCAGCAGCTTTCAGGGAGGGGTCTACGAGCAGTACTTC.